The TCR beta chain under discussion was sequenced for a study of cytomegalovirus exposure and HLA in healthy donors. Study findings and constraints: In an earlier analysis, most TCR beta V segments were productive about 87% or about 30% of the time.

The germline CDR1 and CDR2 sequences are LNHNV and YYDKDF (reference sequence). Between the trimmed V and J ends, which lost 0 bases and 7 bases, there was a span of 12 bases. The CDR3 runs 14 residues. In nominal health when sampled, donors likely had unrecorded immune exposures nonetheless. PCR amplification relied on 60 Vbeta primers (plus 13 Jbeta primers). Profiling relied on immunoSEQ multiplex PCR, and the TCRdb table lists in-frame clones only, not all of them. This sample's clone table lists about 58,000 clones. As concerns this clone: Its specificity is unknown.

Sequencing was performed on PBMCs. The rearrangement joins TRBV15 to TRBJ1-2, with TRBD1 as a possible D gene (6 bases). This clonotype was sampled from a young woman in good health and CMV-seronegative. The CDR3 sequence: CATSRDIKGGGYTF. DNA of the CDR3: TGTGCCACCAGCAGAGATATTAAAGGGGGTGGCTACACCTTC. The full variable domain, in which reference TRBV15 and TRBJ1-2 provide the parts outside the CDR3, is DAMVIQNPRYQVTQFGKPVTLSCSQTLNHNVMYWYQQKSSQAPKLLFHYYDKDFNNEADTPDNFQSRRPNTSFCFLDIRSPGLGDTAMYLCATSRDIKGGGYTFGSGTRLTVV.